This TCR beta chain is drawn from a study of blood T cell repertoires in COVID-19. Study context: The cDNA or gDNA used as material had been derived from T cells, B-cell-depleted T cells, or PBMCs.

The CDR3 extends over 15 amino acids. Deletions cut 0 bases from V and 4 bases from J, with 13 bases between. Germline-derived CDR1 and CDR2 are SNHLY and FYNNEI. Measured with immunoSEQ multiplex PCR; TCRdb has only the in-frame clones, and not every one. The table shows under 250,000 clones, with 80% to 85% occurring only once. This chain joins TRBV2 and TRBJ2-7, with a weak D call TRBD2 (5 bases). This receptor was obtained from a woman between 45 and 60 years old with acute COVID-19. Sequencing was performed on PBMCs or T cells enriched from blood (not recorded which). This CDR3 is CASSEAEFRLYEQYF. CDR3 nucleotides: TGTGCCAGCAGTGAAGCGGAGTTTAGACTATACGAGCAGTACTTC.